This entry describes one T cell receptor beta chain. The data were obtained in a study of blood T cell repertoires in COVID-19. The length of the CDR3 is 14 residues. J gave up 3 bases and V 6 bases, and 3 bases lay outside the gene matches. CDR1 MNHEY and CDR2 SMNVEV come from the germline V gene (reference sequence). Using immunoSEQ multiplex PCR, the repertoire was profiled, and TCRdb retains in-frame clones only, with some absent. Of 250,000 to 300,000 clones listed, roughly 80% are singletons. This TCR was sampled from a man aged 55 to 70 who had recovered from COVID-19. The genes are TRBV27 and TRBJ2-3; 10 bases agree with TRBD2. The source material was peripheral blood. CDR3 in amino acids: CASSPGLATDTQYF. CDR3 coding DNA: TGTGCCAGCAGCCCGGGACTAGCGACAGATACGCAGTATTTT.